The 29 T cell receptor beta chains below were found in one sample sequenced in a study of T cell responses to AZD1222 COVID-19 vaccine. Profiling relied on immunoSEQ multiplex PCR, and the TCRdb table lists in-frame clones only, not all of them. The table includes about 140,000 clones, around 88% detected once. Sample: peripheral blood, taken on day 0 of AZD1222 vaccination. The source of these receptors is an adult in good health.

V usage is TRBV13 and J usage is TRBJ1-1; 7 bases are a match to TRBD1. The CDR3 has 13 residues. Germline loops: CDR1 PRHDT, CDR2 FYEKMQ (reference sequence). The V segment lost 3 bases and the J segment 9 bases; nucleotides outside the gene matches: 7. CDR3 in DNA: TGTGCCAGCAGCTTTACAGGGGTCAAGAAAGCTTTCTTT. Translation gives CASSFTGVKKAFF.

The chain carries TRBV6-5 and TRBJ1-1, with 8 bases identical to TRBD1. The CDR3 has 13 amino acids. V trimming: 7 bases; J trimming: 5 bases; junction bases outside the gene matches: 6. CDR1 and CDR2 (germline): MNHEY, SVGAGI. The DNA for the CDR3 is TGTGCCAGCACCCGGACAGGGATGACTGAAGCTTTCTTT. Translating gives CASTRTGMTEAFF.

This clone was observed once. V gene TRBV27 combines with J gene TRBJ2-7; 7 bases map to TRBD2. This CDR3 has 16 residues. Per germline, CDR1 MNHEY and CDR2 SMNVEV (reference sequence). J was trimmed by 7 bases and V by 5 bases; bases with no gene match: 17. CDR3 in DNA: TGTGCCAGCAGTCGCAGCGGGACTCCCGGGCGCTATGAGCAGTACTTC. Translated, it gives CASSRSGTPGRYEQYF.

The V call is TRBV7-8, the J call TRBJ1-6; D gene uncertain. Trimming cost V 3 bases and J 0 bases, with 6 bases left between them. CDR3 length: 15 residues. Germline CDR1 is SGHVS and CDR2 is FQNEAQ. This CDR3 reads CASSFKSSYNSPLHF. The CDR3 bases are TGTGCCAGCAGCTTTAAGAGCTCCTATAATTCACCCCTCCACTTT.

The chain employs TRBV6-5 and TRBJ1-5, with TRBD1 matching over 8 bases. V trimming: 7 bases; J trimming: 6 bases; junction bases outside the gene matches: 11. This CDR3 comprises 15 residues. The germline V gene has CDR1 MNHEY and CDR2 SVGAGI. The CDR3: CASKAQGAIGQPQHF. The DNA for the CDR3 is TGTGCCAGCAAAGCCCAGGGGGCTATTGGTCAGCCCCAGCATTTT.

The chain is built from TRBV7-3 and TRBJ2-5; 8 bases line up with TRBD2. V trimming: 6 bases; J trimming: 1 base; junction bases outside the gene matches: 4. Germline V gene sequence: CDR1 SGHTA, CDR2 FQGTGA. This CDR3 is 14 amino acids long. CDR3 nucleotides: TGTGCCAGCAGTTTTAGCGGGATCCAAGAGACCCAGTACTTC. Residues: CASSFSGIQETQYF.

This sequence joins TRBV9 and TRBJ2-1; 15 bases map to TRBD2. The trim removed 0 bases at V and 4 bases at J, leaving 5 bases unmatched. The CDR3 runs 18 residues. CDR1 is SGDLS, CDR2 YYNGEE, per germline. Here the CDR3 DNA reads TGTGCCAGCAGCGTAGTGGGACTAGCGGGAGGACGGTACAATGAGCAGTTCTTC. This codes for CASSVVGLAGGRYNEQFF.

V is TRBV28 and J is TRBJ1-4; TRBD1 might be the D (5 bases). The V end was cut by 6 bases, the J end by 6 bases, with 11 bases between. In germline, CDR1 is MDHEN, CDR2 SYDVKM. This CDR3 is 13 amino acids long. In DNA, the CDR3 is TGTGCCAGCAGCCCGGGGGGTCATGAAAAACTGTTTTTT. Its protein product is CASSPGGHEKLFF.

The chain links TRBV7-8 to TRBJ2-3; D unresolved. Germline assignment: CDR1 SGHVS and CDR2 FQNEAQ. The V and J ends lost 3 bases and 2 bases respectively, with 6 bases between them. This CDR3 spans 13 amino acids. Written as DNA, the CDR3 is TGTGCCAGCAGCTTCGACCCCACAGATACGCAGTATTTT. It yields the protein CASSFDPTDTQYF. The full variable domain, with the rest looked up from reference TRBV7-8 and TRBJ2-3, is GAGVSQSPRYKVAKRGQDVALRCDPISGHVSLFWYQQALGQGPEFLTYFQNEAQLDKSGLPSDRFFAERPEGSVSTLKIQRTQQEDSAVYLCASSFDPTDTQYFGPGTRLTVL.

The chain couples TRBV7-2 to TRBJ2-2, with D perhaps TRBD2 (6 bases). V gave up 0 bases and J gave up 5 bases, with 7 bases separating them. The CDR3 totals 14 residues. From germline, CDR1 is SGHTA and CDR2 FQGNSA. CDR3 DNA sequence: TGTGCCAGCAGCTTAGCGCGGGGTACCGGGGAGCTGTTTTTT. Protein: CASSLARGTGELFF.

CDR3 in DNA: TGTGCCAGCAGCCAGAGGAGGCTAGGGCCAGACAGATACAATGAGCAGTTCTTC. Residues: CASSQRRLGPDRYNEQFF. This rearrangement joins TRBV14 to TRBJ2-1; D tentatively reads TRBD1 or TRBD2 (5 bases each). V was shortened by 3 bases and J by 4 bases, with 22 bases between the two germline ends. Germline CDR1 SGHDN, CDR2 FVKESK. The CDR3 length is 18 residues.

The chain has TRBV10-2 and TRBJ2-5; D is unclear. The CDR3 sequence is 18 residues long. Trimming cost V 0 bases and J 2 bases, with 19 bases left between them. Germline assignment: CDR1 WSHSY and CDR2 SAAADI. The CDR3: CASSESMVARPLQETQYF. The CDR3 DNA sequence: TGCGCCAGCAGTGAGTCGATGGTCGCCAGACCCCTTCAAGAGACCCAGTACTTC.

The chain is built from TRBV6-1 and TRBJ1-5, with 7 bases lining up with TRBD1. The germline V gene encodes CDR1 MNHNS and CDR2 SASEGT. This CDR3 spans 16 amino acids. V dropped 0 bases and J dropped 2; count of bases not matched to a gene: 4. The CDR3 DNA sequence: TGTGCCAGCAGTGAAGCAGGGGGCAGGGGCAATCAGCCCCAGCATTTT. It yields the protein CASSEAGGRGNQPQHF.

The J gene is TRBJ2-7, the V gene TRBV14; 7 nucleotides align to TRBD2. This CDR3 is 14 amino acids long. The germline CDR1 and CDR2 sequences are SGHDN and FVKESK. Trimming cost V 4 bases and J 2 bases; bases outside gene matches: 5. CDR3 in DNA: TGTGCCAGCAGCCCCATAGCGGGCCCCTACGAGCAGTACTTC. It encodes CASSPIAGPYEQYF.

The chain has TRBV9 and TRBJ2-7, with 9 bases that match TRBD1. This CDR3 spans 15 amino acids. Germline V lookup: CDR1 SGDLS, CDR2 YYNGEE. Germline trimming cut 2 bases from V and 5 bases from J; bases unmatched to any gene: 8. CDR3 DNA: TGTGCCAGCAGCGTCGGGGACAGGGAAGCCGACGAGCAGTACTTC. Translated, it gives CASSVGDREADEQYF.

This clone was picked up a small number of times. The chain uses TRBV30 and TRBJ2-7, with D hard to call. CDR1 GTSNPN and CDR2 SVGIG come from the germline V gene (reference sequence). CDR3 size: 14 residues. V lost 7 bases, J lost 4 bases, and 20 bases lay in between. CDR3 DNA: TGTGCCTACGTCAAGAGTGAAGGGCGATACGAGCAGTACTTC. Protein: CAYVKSEGRYEQYF.

The gene calls are TRBV3-1 (or the pseudogene TRBV3-2) and TRBJ1-1; no reliable D call. CDR1 LGHDT and CDR2 YNNKEL come from the germline V gene (reference sequence). The CDR3 length is 13 residues. Trimming took 1 base from V and 3 from J, leaving 6 bases between them. The DNA of the CDR3 is TGTGCCAGCAGCCAAGTGTCTGACACTGAAGCTTTCTTT. This sequence encodes CASSQVSDTEAFF.

A single count supports this clone. The gene calls are TRBV11-2 and TRBJ1-2; 11 bases align to TRBD1. Germline CDR1 and CDR2: SGHAT and FQNNGV. The CDR3 covers 12 residues. Trimming cost V 6 bases and J 7 bases; bases outside gene matches: 1. The chain's CDR3 is CASSGQGAGYTF. The CDR3 nucleotides are TGTGCCAGCAGTGGACAGGGGGCTGGCTACACCTTC.

The rearrangement joins TRBV4-2 to TRBJ2-6, with 12 bases matching TRBD1. The CDR3 covers 19 residues. With 5 bases clipped from V and 2 bases from J, the junction kept 10 bases outside the gene matches. Germline CDR1 LGHNA, CDR2 YNFKEQ. DNA for the CDR3: TGTGCCAGCAGCTCCCACGCCGGGACAGGGGGCACTGGGGCCAACGTCCTGACTTTC. It codes for CASSSHAGTGGTGANVLTF.

This rearrangement joins TRBV9 to TRBJ2-7, with 8 bases that match TRBD1. CDR3 size: 14 residues. Germline CDR1 reads SGDLS; CDR2 reads YYNGEE. Trimming cost V 3 bases and J 4 bases; bases outside gene matches: 6. The chain's CDR3 is CASSGPGQAYEQYF. The CDR3 DNA is TGTGCCAGCAGCGGGCCGGGACAGGCTTACGAGCAGTACTTC.

The rearrangement links TRBV19 to TRBJ2-2, with TRBD1 identical over 11 bases. Germline V gene sequence: CDR1 LNHDA, CDR2 SQIVND (reference sequence). Trimming removed 4 bases from V and 4 bases from J; junction bases left unmatched: 5. CDR3 length: 16 residues. The CDR3 bases are TGTGCCAGTAGTAGTGTGGACAGGGGGCGCACCGGGGAGCTGTTTTTT. This sequence encodes CASSSVDRGRTGELFF.

The chain combines TRBV18 with TRBJ1-3; weak D call: TRBD1 (5 bases). The CDR3 consists of 16 residues. The V end lost 3 bases, the J end lost 4 bases, and 16 bases lay between the germline ends. Germline CDR1 KGHSH, CDR2 LQKENI. The CDR3 protein is CASSPSLGLGGNTIYF. As DNA, the CDR3 is TGTGCCAGCTCACCTTCTCTGGGGCTTGGCGGAAACACCATATATTTT.

A single count supports this clone. The J gene is TRBJ2-1, the V gene TRBV11-2; 15 positions agree with TRBD2. The CDR3 has 20 amino acids. Germline V gives CDR1 SGHAT, CDR2 FQNNGV. V shed 4 bases and J 3 bases; nucleotides not matched to a gene: 13. The CDR3 bases are TGTGCCAGCAGCTCAGACAGGACTGGGACTAGCGGGAGGTTCTACAATGAGCAGTTCTTC. Protein product: CASSSDRTGTSGRFYNEQFF.

The chain has TRBV7-9 and TRBJ1-1; D gene ambiguous. Germline V gives CDR1 SEHNR, CDR2 FQNEAQ (reference sequence). The CDR3 consists of 14 residues. V shed 1 base and J shed 7 bases, with 13 bases lying between them. This CDR3 reads CASSLVLGNDEAFF. The CDR3 DNA reads as TGTGCCAGCAGCTTAGTTTTGGGAAATGATGAAGCTTTCTTT. Supplemented by reference TRBV7-9 and TRBJ1-1, the full variable domain reads DTGVSQNPRHKITKRGQNVTFRCDPISEHNRLYWYRQTLGQGPEFLTYFQNEAQLEKSRLLSDRFSAERPKGSFSTLEIQRTEQGDSAMYLCASSLVLGNDEAFFGQGTRLTVV.

The chain has TRBV29-1 and TRBJ1-1, with a weak D call TRBD1 (6 bases). Trimming removed 7 bases from V and 5 bases from J, with 17 bases in between. The CDR3 totals 13 residues. In germline, CDR1 is SQVTM, CDR2 ANQGSEA. The CDR3 DNA sequence: TGCAGCGCCCCCACAGGGAGAGGGACTGAAGCTTTCTTT. Translating it yields CSAPTGRGTEAFF.

V usage is TRBV28 and J usage is TRBJ1-2; D gene ambiguous. The CDR3 contains 14 residues. V dropped 1 base and J dropped 4 bases, with 10 bases sitting between them. Germline V gene sequence: CDR1 MDHEN, CDR2 SYDVKM. In DNA form, the CDR3 reads TGTGCCAGCAGTTTATCCGGTCCGGTCTATGGCTACACCTTC. Protein: CASSLSGPVYGYTF.

This clone was counted between two and nine times. The CDR3 DNA reads TGTGCCAGCGTCAGGTCCTCTGGTCTAGGTGAAAAACTGTTTTTT. It translates to CASVRSSGLGEKLFF. The V gene is TRBV21-1, the J gene TRBJ1-4. TRBV21-1 is a known pseudogene. The CDR3 is made up of 15 amino acids.

This chain uses TRBV7-2 with TRBJ2-7; D unresolved. Looked up from germline, CDR1 is SGHTA and CDR2 is FQGNSA. The V end was cut by 5 bases, the J end by 4 bases, with 21 bases between. The CDR3 totals 16 residues. The DNA for the CDR3 is TGTGCCAGCAGCCTAATATCCTATTCCAGTTTTTACGAGCAGTACTTC. Its protein is CASSLISYSSFYEQYF.

This clone occurred a few times. The gene calls are TRBV29-1 and TRBJ1-2; TRBD1 matches at 7 bases. The CDR3 contains 14 residues. With V trimmed by 6 bases and J by 1 base, 8 bases remained unmatched. Germline V gene data show CDR1 as SQVTM and CDR2 as ANQGSEA. This chain's CDR3 is CSVRPGGLNYGYTF. CDR3 nucleotide sequence: TGCAGCGTACGTCCAGGGGGTCTTAACTATGGCTACACCTTC.